The 2 T cell receptor beta chains below come from one sample, sequenced in a study of Tregs in tolerant kidney transplant recipients. The nonmyeloablative bone marrow transplants came from related graft donors, with transient mixed chimerism. Assay: immunoSEQ multiplex PCR; the TCRdb copy retains only in-frame clones and omits some. Of approximately 82,000 clones listed, roughly 93% are singletons. Sequenced here: CD4+ T cells from blood (PBMCs), sampled 12 months after the transplant. Every receptor here comes from a human patient who received a combined kidney and bone marrow transplant. Some T cells may arise from the graft donor.

This chain joins TRBV6-5 and TRBJ2-5; weak D call: TRBD2 (5 bases). The DNA end is more similar to TRBJ2-7, so the J call may be wrong. In germline, CDR1 is MNHEY, CDR2 SVGAGI. The CDR3 covers 13 residues. The chain's CDR3 is CASRTGYRGEQYF. CDR3 DNA sequence: TGTGCCAGCAGGACGGGATACCGCGGCGAGCAGTACTTC.

The chain links TRBV10-3 to TRBJ2-3, with D maybe TRBD2 (6 bases). The V gene lost 3 bases and the J gene lost 3 bases, with 13 bases spanning the gap. This CDR3 is 15 amino acids long. Germline lookup yields CDR1 ENHRY and CDR2 SYGVKD. The CDR3 DNA follows: TGTGCCATCAGTGAAACGGGGGAAGGAACAGATACGCAGTATTTT. The encoded protein is CAISETGEGTDTQYF.